The 26 T cell receptor beta chains below all came from one sample that was sequenced in a study of T cells after yellow fever vaccination. Each CDR3 protein is one row after TCRdb ran MiXCR on the 5' RACE reads. The repertoire holds fewer than 350,000 distinct CDR3 sequences, around 4.5% seen once, with roughly a fifth in the top ten. This specimen consisted of PBMCs, obtained 15 days after the yellow fever booster vaccination. Every receptor here comes from a man younger than 35 who received the YFV17D yellow fever vaccine.

This clonotype was seen at least ten times. V and J are TRBV7-8 and TRBJ1-2, with D perhaps matching TRBD1 (6 bases). The CDR3 totals 15 residues. The germline V gene has CDR1 SGHVS and CDR2 FQNEAQ. V lost 2 bases and J 1 base, leaving 11 bases between the germline ends. The CDR3 spells CASSLRAGDNYGYTF. The CDR3 DNA is TGTGCCAGCAGCTTAAGGGCAGGGGATAACTATGGCTACACCTTC.

The CDR3 region is CASSGRSLNTEAFF. The CDR3 region has the DNA TGTGCCAGTAGTGGGCGCAGCTTGAACACTGAAGCTTTCTTT. The chain uses TRBV19 and TRBJ1-1; no clear D. V was clipped by 5 bases and J by 0 bases, with 10 bases between them. The CDR3 extends over 14 amino acids. Germline V gene lookup returns CDR1 LNHDA and CDR2 SQIVND (reference sequence).

This clonotype has a count of ten or more. V gene TRBV5-6 combines with J gene TRBJ2-4; possibly TRBD2 for D (6 bases). Trimming shortened V by 4 bases and J by 8 bases, and 16 bases separated the two germline ends. This CDR3 is 14 amino acids long. In germline, CDR1 is SGHDT, CDR2 YYEEEE. The CDR3 region is CASSPPRGEDIQYF. The DNA for the CDR3 is TGTGCCAGCAGCCCACCTCGCGGGGAGGACATTCAGTACTTC.

The sample holds many counts of this clonotype. V gene TRBV12-3 or TRBV12-4 combines with J gene TRBJ2-7, with a tentative D call TRBD1 (5 bases). The CDR3 consists of 13 residues. V lost 8 bases and J lost 1, with 12 bases in between. The CDR3 DNA follows: TGTGCCAGCGCCCTCGGACATTCCTACGAGCAGTACTTC. Amino acid sequence: CASALGHSYEQYF.

The V call is TRBV10-2, the J call TRBJ2-7; 8 bases match TRBD1. This CDR3 is built from 14 residues. Germline loops: CDR1 WSHSY, CDR2 SAAADI. Germline trimming cut 3 bases from V and 2 bases from J; bases unmatched to any gene: 3. The CDR3 DNA reads TGCGCCAGCAGTGAAAGCAGGGGGCCCTACGAGCAGTACTTC. Amino acids: CASSESRGPYEQYF.

This rearrangement joins TRBV7-8 to TRBJ1-6, with 7 positions matching TRBD1. Trimming at V came to 1 base and at J to 9 bases, leaving 6 bases not matched to a gene. This CDR3 is 15 amino acids long. Germline values: CDR1 SGHVS, CDR2 FQNEAQ. CDR3 sequence reads: CASSLGPTGSSPLHF. DNA of the CDR3: TGTGCCAGCAGCTTAGGCCCGACAGGGAGTTCACCCCTCCACTTT.

V usage is TRBV14 and J usage is TRBJ1-6; D is possibly TRBD1 (5 bases). Germline CDR1 SGHDN, CDR2 FVKESK. The CDR3 is 14 residues long. V lost 5 bases and J lost 8, with 13 bases in between. DNA for the CDR3: TGTGCCAGCAGCGACAGTGTTGGGTATTCACCCCTCCACTTT. Protein sequence: CASSDSVGYSPLHF. Full variable domain (outside the CDR3, taken from reference TRBV14 and TRBJ1-6): EAGVTQFPSHSVIEKGQTVTLRCDPISGHDNLYWYRRVMGKEIKFLLHFVKESKQDESGMPNNRFLAERTGGTYSTLKVQPAELEDSGVYFCASSDSVGYSPLHFGNGTRLTVT.

The sample holds many counts of this clonotype. V is TRBV24-1 and J is TRBJ1-1, with no clear D. The V gene's germline CDR1 is KGHDR and CDR2 SFDVKD. V shed 5 bases and J shed 1 base, with 4 bases lying between them. This CDR3 region has 12 residues. The CDR3 region has the DNA TGTGCCACCAGTGCTGGGAACACTGAAGCTTTCTTT. Amino acids: CATSAGNTEAFF.

The chain is built from TRBV7-2 and TRBJ2-2; D call uncertain. The germline gives CDR1 SGHTA, CDR2 FQGNSA. Trimming stripped 1 base from V and 6 bases from J, with 12 bases between. The CDR3 consists of 15 residues. This chain's CDR3 is CASSLGPYTAGELFF. CDR3 in DNA: TGTGCCAGCAGCTTAGGGCCCTACACCGCCGGGGAGCTGTTTTTT. Complete variable domain (other parts from reference TRBV7-2 and TRBJ2-2): GAGVSQSPSNKVTEKGKDVELRCDPISGHTALYWYRQSLGQGLEFLIYFQGNSAPDKSGLPSDRFSAERTGGSVSTLTIQRTQQEDSAVYLCASSLGPYTAGELFFGEGSRLTVL.

This clonotype was counted at least ten times. This sequence joins TRBV7-6 and TRBJ1-6; no reliable D call. V was shortened by 7 bases and J by 12 bases, with 13 bases between the two germline ends. The CDR3 consists of 12 residues. CDR1 is SGHVS and CDR2 is FNYEAQ in the germline V gene. The CDR3 reads CASNSGSGPLHF. CDR3 DNA sequence: TGTGCCAGCAACTCCGGCTCGGGACCCCTCCACTTT.

There are many counts of this clonotype. The V gene is TRBV7-9, the J gene TRBJ2-7; D is perhaps TRBD2 (6 bases). Germline V CDR1 and CDR2: SEHNR, FQNEAQ (reference sequence). The V and J ends lost 5 bases and 3 bases respectively, with 17 bases between them. The CDR3 is 15 amino acids. The CDR3 DNA sequence: TGTGCCAGCAGCCCGAAACTAGCTAAAGGCTACGAGCAGTACTTC. Its translation: CASSPKLAKGYEQYF.

This clonotype was seen repeatedly, ten times or more. The junction departs from the called germline gene at one end, perhaps through a read error. The chain uses TRBV7-9 and TRBJ2-7, with D possibly matching TRBD2 (6 bases). CDR1 SEHNR and CDR2 FQNEAQ come from the germline V gene (reference sequence). The CDR3 is 13 amino acids. The CDR3 protein is CASSLAQDYEQYF. The CDR3 DNA sequence: TGTGCCAGCAGCCTAGCGCAGGATTACGAGCAGTACTTC. The variable domain in full, completed from reference TRBV7-9 and TRBJ2-7, reads DTGVSQNPRHKITKRGQNVTFRCDPISEHNRLYWYRQTLGQGPEFLTYFQNEAQLEKSRLLSDRFSAERPKGSFSTLEIQRTEQGDSAMYLCASSLAQDYEQYFGPGTRLTVT.

The chain couples TRBV27 to TRBJ2-3; D is unclear. The germline V gene has CDR1 MNHEY and CDR2 SMNVEV (reference sequence). V was shortened by 1 base and J by 2 bases, with 4 bases between the two germline ends. The CDR3 length is 13 residues. CDR3 loop: CASSLWATDTQYF. The CDR3 DNA is TGTGCCAGCAGTTTATGGGCCACAGATACGCAGTATTTT.

This clonotype was counted many times. The gene calls are TRBV4-1 and TRBJ2-7; D gene unclear. V lost 0 bases and J lost 2, with 8 bases in between. Germline-derived CDR1 and CDR2 are MGHRA and YSYEKL. This CDR3 spans 14 amino acids. The CDR3 nucleotides read TGCGCCAGCAGCCAAGATACAGCAGCCTACGAGCAGTACGTC. Protein product: CASSQDTAAYEQYV.

This clonotype was seen many times. The V and J genes are TRBV7-9 and TRBJ2-5, with 7 bases fitting TRBD1. V trimming: 6 bases; J trimming: 7 bases; junction bases outside the gene matches: 8. The germline V gene has CDR1 SEHNR and CDR2 FQNEAQ (reference sequence). The CDR3 sequence is 13 residues long. The CDR3 nucleotides are TGTGCCAGCAGATCTACCGCAGGGGGGACCCAGTACTTC. Residues: CASRSTAGGTQYF.

This clonotype showed up many times. The rearrangement links TRBV7-9 to TRBJ2-5; 7 bases line up with TRBD2. The V and J ends lost 2 bases and 2 bases, in that order; junction bases with no gene match: 2. CDR1 and CDR2 from the germline V gene are SEHNR and FQNEAQ (reference sequence). There are 14 residues in the CDR3. The CDR3 region has the DNA TGTGCCAGCAGCTTAAATAGCGGGCAAGAGACCCAGTACTTC. This sequence encodes CASSLNSGQETQYF.

This clonotype occurred many times. The V call is TRBV27, the J call TRBJ1-1, with D hard to call. V lost 4 bases to trimming and J lost 0 bases, with 6 bases between them. CDR1 MNHEY and CDR2 SMNVEV come from the germline V gene (reference sequence). The CDR3 loop spans 13 amino acids. CDR3 protein: CASSSPLNTEAFF. The CDR3 DNA reads as TGTGCCAGCAGTTCCCCGTTGAACACTGAAGCTTTCTTT.

This clonotype was seen more than once but under ten times. This chain uses TRBV9 with TRBJ2-1, with 8 bases aligning to TRBD1. The V gene's germline CDR1 is SGDLS and CDR2 YYNGEE. There are 14 residues in the CDR3. The trim removed 2 bases at V and 8 bases at J, leaving 6 bases unmatched. The CDR3 sequence is CASSVQGAEDEQFF. The CDR3 coding sequence is TGTGCCAGCAGCGTTCAGGGGGCAGAAGATGAGCAGTTCTTC.

This clonotype was observed a handful of times. J is TRBJ2-3 and V is TRBV12-3 or TRBV12-4; D is possibly TRBD2 (5 bases). The V end lost 6 bases, the J end lost 4 bases, and 14 bases lay between the germline ends. This CDR3 has 14 residues. The CDR3: CASRPGSYPDTQYF. Here the CDR3 DNA reads TGTGCCAGCAGACCGGGGTCCTACCCAGATACGCAGTATTTT.

Concerning this clonotype itself: This may stem from a read error, because a much larger clone lies one nucleotide away. The rearrangement uses TRBV10-3 and TRBJ2-3; D ambiguous. The CDR3 totals 12 residues. Germline CDR1 and CDR2: ENHRY and SYGVKD. Between the trimmed V and J ends, which lost 6 bases and 4 bases, there was a span of 8 bases. The CDR3 DNA reads as TGTGCCATCAGGCTGGATGCAGATACGCAGTATTTT. Translating gives CAIRLDADTQYF.

This clonotype was seen a few times. The chain is built from TRBV10-2 and TRBJ2-7; weak D call: TRBD1 (5 bases). The CDR3 length is 16 residues. Germline V gene lookup returns CDR1 WSHSY and CDR2 SAAADI. The V end lost 7 bases, the J end lost 2 bases, and 21 bases lay between the germline ends. The CDR3: CASTPRLGDPAYEQYF. For the CDR3, the DNA is TGCGCCAGCACACCCCGGTTAGGGGATCCGGCCTACGAGCAGTACTTC.

This clonotype was picked up one time. The genes are TRBV5-4 and TRBJ2-5; 8 bases agree with TRBD2. Trimming cost V 0 bases and J 5 bases; bases outside gene matches: 9. The V gene's germline CDR1 is SGHNT and CDR2 YYREEE (reference sequence). This CDR3 has 16 amino acids. The CDR3 DNA reads TGTGCCAGCAGCTTGGCTAACAGCGGGGGATGGGAGACCCAGTACTTC. As protein: CASSLANSGGWETQYF.

This clonotype has ten or more counts. The J gene is TRBJ2-7, the V gene TRBV20-1, with 10 nucleotides matching TRBD2. Germline loops: CDR1 DFQATT, CDR2 SNEGSKA (reference sequence). V shed 2 bases and J 6 bases; nucleotides not matched to a gene: 10. CDR3 length: 15 amino acids. In DNA form, the CDR3 reads TGCAGTGCTAGAAATCCCCTAGCGGGGGTCTCCGAGCAGTACTTC. Protein sequence: CSARNPLAGVSEQYF.

Ten or more counts support this clonotype. The chain couples TRBV7-8 to TRBJ2-5, with TRBD2 matching over 9 bases. V was clipped by 7 bases and J by 2 bases; unmatched bases: 2. The germline gives CDR1 SGHVS, CDR2 FQNEAQ. The length of the CDR3 is 13 residues. The CDR3 DNA is TGTGCCAGCATTAGCGGGGGACAAGAGACCCAGTACTTC. It codes for CASISGGQETQYF.

This clonotype was observed many times. The chain has TRBV29-1 and TRBJ1-3, with no clear D. The CDR3 length is 13 residues. Germline lookup yields CDR1 SQVTM and CDR2 ANQGSEA. Trimming cost V 7 bases and J 5 bases, with 15 bases left between them. CDR3 sequence reads: CSGRWADRNTIYF. The CDR3 DNA reads TGCAGCGGACGATGGGCCGACCGAAACACCATATATTTT.

The chain employs TRBV6-6 and TRBJ2-1; tentatively, D is TRBD1 or TRBD2 (6 bases each). V lost 7 bases to trimming and J lost 5 bases, with 18 bases between them. There are 15 residues in the CDR3. Germline assignment: CDR1 MNHNY and CDR2 SVGAGI (reference sequence). The CDR3 bases are TGTGCCAGCACCCCCCGGGGGCTAGAGAACAATGAGCAGTTCTTC. This encodes CASTPRGLENNEQFF.